This TCR beta chain emerged from a study of CD8 T cells in Susac syndrome. Across the whole study: Patients with Susac syndrome had blood drawn and were at that point therapy-naive, on corticosteroids, or on intravenous immunoglobulin alone.

This CDR3 is 15 amino acids long. In contrast to the negatively isolated CD8+ and CD4+ T cells, TEMRA cells were FACS-enriched. The RNA input was about 0.5 to 1 ug, and it was reverse transcribed with random hexamers. TCRdb reprocessed the immunoSEQ multiplex PCR reads via MiXCR and lists one record per CDR3 protein. The data hold about 190,000 distinct CDR3 sequences, with 95% observed a single time. The sample taken for sequencing was CD8+ T cells from PBMCs. The source of this sequence is a human donor with Susac syndrome. V and J are TRBV21-1 and TRBJ1-5; the DNA was not compared with TRBD1, the D call given in the table. TRBV21-1 is reported as a pseudogene. CDR3 coding DNA: TGTGCCAGCAGTCAGCTCCTACAGGGGCATCAGCCCCAGCATTTT. Encoded protein: CASSQLLQGHQPQHF.